Each of the 24 T cell receptor beta chains below was sequenced from the same sample in a study of immune evolution from preneoplasia to lung adenocarcinoma. The assay was immunoSEQ multiplex PCR, and TCRdb's table has in-frame clones only and misses some. The sample includes about 41,000 clones, under 80% of them seen just once. Sequencing was done on a sample of FFPE invasive lung adenocarcinoma tissue. Receptor source: a person between 55 and 70 years old with lung adenocarcinoma.

As to this clone: The DNA is left out, because the CDR3 cannot be placed on it with certainty; the CDR3 is given as TCRdb lists it. This sequence joins TRBV12-2 and TRBJ2-3; the table assigns TRBD2, which was not confirmed against the DNA. TRBV12-2 is given as a pseudogene. A total of 19 residues make up the CDR3, ends included. CDR3 sequence reads: CASRLAPGLAGVGHGTQYF.

The table lists this clone with a count of one. The chain recombines TRBV6-5 with TRBJ1-1; D is unresolved. Trimming took off 2 bases at V and 1 base at J, with 5 bases between the two ends. Germline lookup yields CDR1 MNHEY and CDR2 SVGAGI. CDR3 length: 13 amino acids. The CDR3 loop reads CASSYLWNTEAFF. The CDR3 DNA is TGTGCCAGCAGTTACCTATGGAACACTGAAGCTTTCTTT.

V and J are TRBV30 and TRBJ1-5; D gene uncertain. Germline-derived CDR1 and CDR2 are GTSNPN and SVGIG (reference sequence). This CDR3 is 15 amino acids long. With 0 bases removed from V and 3 bases from J, the gap between germline ends came to 12 bases. CDR3 DNA sequence: TGTGCCTGGAGTGTATCGGGCCTTTCCAATCAGCCCCAGCATTTT. It translates to CAWSVSGLSNQPQHF.

V gene TRBV29-1 combines with J gene TRBJ2-1; 8 bases line up with TRBD2. The V segment lost 5 bases and the J segment 1 base; nucleotides outside the gene matches: 1. Germline V gene lookup returns CDR1 SQVTM and CDR2 ANQGSEA. This CDR3 is 13 amino acids long. The CDR3 sequence: CSVSGSSYNEQFF. The CDR3 nucleotides read TGCAGCGTTAGCGGGAGTTCCTACAATGAGCAGTTCTTC.

The CDR3 loop is CASSQGEGETQYF. The CDR3 region has the DNA TGTGCCAGCAGCCAAGGAGAGGGAGAGACCCAGTACTTC. V usage is TRBV4-2 and J usage is TRBJ2-5; TRBD2 is a possible D gene (5 bases). Germline V CDR1 and CDR2: LGHNA, YNFKEQ. The CDR3 length is 13 residues. Between the trimmed V and J ends, which lost 1 base and 4 bases, there was a span of 7 bases.

The rearrangement joins TRBV2 to TRBJ1-1; a weak D match, TRBD1 (6 bases). Germline V gives CDR1 SNHLY, CDR2 FYNNEI. The CDR3 totals 13 residues. Trimming cost V 4 bases and J 1 base, with 7 bases left between them. CDR3 protein: CASSVGQNTEAFF. The CDR3 region has the DNA TGTGCCAGCAGTGTGGGACAGAACACTGAAGCTTTCTTT.

The rearrangement uses TRBV29-1 and TRBJ2-3, with D tentatively TRBD1 (6 bases). The CDR3 contains 16 residues. The germline V and J ends were trimmed by 4 bases and 7 bases, with 24 bases remaining between them. Looked up from germline, CDR1 is SQVTM and CDR2 is ANQGSEA. CDR3 residues: CSVVLKQGVRNNTQYF. DNA of the CDR3: TGCAGCGTTGTACTTAAACAGGGTGTTAGAAATAATACGCAGTATTTT.

This chain uses TRBV6-5 with TRBJ2-3, with D perhaps TRBD1 or TRBD2 (6 bases each). CDR3 length: 15 amino acids. The germline V gene encodes CDR1 MNHEY and CDR2 SVGAGI. Deletions cut 6 bases from V and 4 bases from J, with 17 bases between. CDR3 sequence reads: CASSQVSGAADTQYF. The CDR3 nucleotides are TGTGCCAGCAGCCAGGTGTCGGGGGCTGCAGATACGCAGTATTTT.

The rearrangement links TRBV27 to TRBJ1-2, with 7 positions matching TRBD1. CDR3 length: 13 residues. The germline V gene encodes CDR1 MNHEY and CDR2 SMNVEV (reference sequence). The V segment lost 6 bases and the J segment 6 bases; nucleotides outside the gene matches: 7. CDR3 sequence reads: CASRNDRVNGYTF. For the CDR3, the DNA is TGTGCCAGCAGGAATGACAGGGTGAATGGCTACACCTTC.

The gene calls are TRBV15 and TRBJ2-5; 7 bases match TRBD2. CDR1 and CDR2 (germline): LNHNV, YYDKDF (reference sequence). The CDR3 runs to 17 residues. With V trimmed by 1 base and J by 3 bases, 11 bases remained unmatched. Here the CDR3 DNA reads TGTGCCACCAGCAGAGGGACCGAAAGAAGCGGGAAAGAGACCCAGTACTTC. The encoded protein is CATSRGTERSGKETQYF.

This clone was seen just once. The chain links TRBV27 to TRBJ2-1, with 14 bases that match TRBD2. The V gene's germline CDR1 is MNHEY and CDR2 SMNVEV (reference sequence). There are 17 residues in the CDR3. With V trimmed by 3 bases and J by 10 bases, 11 bases remained unmatched. The CDR3 region is CASSLGAGTSGRGEQFF. As DNA, the CDR3 is TGTGCCAGCAGTTTGGGCGCCGGGACTAGCGGGAGAGGCGAGCAGTTCTTC.

The chain uses TRBV11-3 and TRBJ2-6; D call uncertain. Looked up from germline, CDR1 is SGHNT and CDR2 is YENEEA. The CDR3 runs 14 residues. The V gene lost 7 bases and the J gene lost 3 bases, with 10 bases spanning the gap. CDR3 in DNA: TGTGCCAGCACCTCCGGGTTTGGGGCCAACGTCCTGACTTTC. This translates into CASTSGFGANVLTF.

This chain connects TRBV19 to TRBJ2-6; D is ambiguous. Trimming pared 6 bases from V and 0 bases from J, leaving 12 bases between. The CDR3 has 16 residues. Germline CDR1 is LNHDA and CDR2 is SQIVND (reference sequence). The CDR3 loop is CASSPGRISGANVLTF. Written as DNA, the CDR3 is TGTGCCAGTAGCCCAGGACGGATCTCTGGGGCCAACGTCCTGACTTTC.

The V call is TRBV30, the J call TRBJ1-3; maybe TRBD1 (5 bases). Germline V gives CDR1 GTSNPN, CDR2 SVGIG (reference sequence). The CDR3 has 15 amino acids. V was trimmed by 3 bases and J by 0 bases, leaving 12 bases between them. The CDR3 sequence is CAWSGTESSGNTIYF. CDR3 nucleotides: TGTGCCTGGAGCGGGACCGAGAGCTCTGGAAACACCATATATTTT.

The chain recombines TRBV5-5 with TRBJ2-3; 9 bases are a match to TRBD1. V was pared by 4 bases and J by 2 bases, with 5 bases of the junction left unmatched. The CDR3 length is 15 residues. Germline V gene lookup returns CDR1 SGHKS and CDR2 YYEKEE (reference sequence). The CDR3, as DNA: TGTGCCAGCAGCCCCGGGACAGGGTTCACAGATACGCAGTATTTT. Its translation is CASSPGTGFTDTQYF.

The genes are TRBV5-6 and TRBJ2-1, with 9 bases lining up with TRBD1. In germline, CDR1 is SGHDT, CDR2 YYEEEE. CDR3 size: 15 residues. V trimming: 3 bases; J trimming: 6 bases; junction bases outside the gene matches: 7. The CDR3 DNA is TGTGCCAGCAGCTCAACCGACAGGGGGGGCAATGAGCAGTTCTTC. This encodes CASSSTDRGGNEQFF.

The chain combines TRBV5-6 with TRBJ1-2, with D hard to call. The CDR3 length is 16 residues. V was shortened by 4 bases and J by 3 bases, with 19 bases between the two germline ends. Germline CDR1 SGHDT, CDR2 YYEEEE. CDR3 sequence (DNA): TGTGCCAGCAGCCGCCGACCAGACCCGGAGCACTATGGCTACACCTTC. Protein sequence: CASSRRPDPEHYGYTF.

The rearrangement joins TRBV9 to TRBJ2-2; weak D call: TRBD1 (8 bases). Between the trimmed V and J ends, which lost 0 bases and 3 bases, there was a span of 15 bases. Germline V CDR1 and CDR2: SGDLS, YYNGEE. The CDR3 is 17 amino acids. The CDR3 here is CASSVGRTGRDTGELFF. The CDR3 DNA is TGTGCCAGCAGCGTAGGAAGGACAGGGAGGGACACCGGGGAGCTGTTTTTT.

The chain combines TRBV18 with TRBJ2-1; possibly TRBD1 for D (6 bases). Between the trimmed V and J ends, which lost 5 bases and 0 bases, there was a span of 11 bases. Looked up from germline, CDR1 is KGHSH and CDR2 is LQKENI. CDR3 length: 15 residues. In nucleotides, the CDR3 is TGTGCCAGCTCAGTGGGGGCAAGCTCCTACAATGAGCAGTTCTTC. It translates to CASSVGASSYNEQFF.

The chain couples TRBV6-5 to TRBJ2-2; no reliable D call. Trimming removed 7 bases at V and 4 bases at J, with 13 bases between. CDR3 length: 14 amino acids. Germline-derived CDR1 and CDR2 are MNHEY and SVGAGI. Here the CDR3 reads CASTSGWGTGELFF. As DNA, the CDR3 is TGTGCCAGCACCTCCGGATGGGGCACCGGGGAGCTGTTTTTT.

This CDR3 is CAWTVGGGTGAGYTF. CDR3 bases: TGTGCCTGGACCGTAGGAGGAGGGACAGGGGCCGGCTACACCTTC. The rearrangement joins TRBV30 to TRBJ1-2; 10 nucleotides match TRBD1. V gave up 4 bases and J gave up 8 bases; unmatched junction bases: 13. CDR1 GTSNPN and CDR2 SVGIG come from the germline V gene (reference sequence). The CDR3 runs 15 residues. Complete variable domain (other parts from reference TRBV30 and TRBJ1-2): SQTIHQWPATLVQPVGSPLSLECTVEGTSNPNLYWYRQAAGRGLQLLFYSVGIGQISSEVPQNLSASRPQDRQFILSSKKLLLSDSGFYLCAWTVGGGTGAGYTFGSGTRLTVV.

The chain employs TRBV6-4 and TRBJ2-1; the D is unclear. The CDR3 has 13 amino acids. Germline CDR1 is MRHNA and CDR2 is SNTAGT. V gave up 2 bases and J gave up 8 bases, with 10 bases separating them. The CDR3 loop reads CASSDDGTHEQFF. CDR3 bases: TGTGCCAGCAGTGACGACGGTACCCATGAGCAGTTCTTC.

The V and J genes are TRBV29-1 and TRBJ1-3, with D uncertain. CDR1 SQVTM and CDR2 ANQGSEA come from the germline V gene. CDR3 size: 12 residues. Trimming removed 5 bases from V and 1 base from J, with 6 bases in between. Here the CDR3 reads CSVQSSGNTIYF. In DNA, the CDR3 is TGCAGCGTTCAGTCATCTGGAAACACCATATATTTT.

The rearrangement links TRBV6-4 to TRBJ2-4, with 7 bases matching TRBD1. The CDR3 is 14 amino acids. CDR1 and CDR2 (germline): MRHNA, SNTAGT. J lost 7 bases, V lost 0 bases, and 3 bases had no gene match. CDR3 DNA sequence: TGTGCCAGCAGTGACTCAGGGGGCGCGAACATTCAGTACTTC. Translated: CASSDSGGANIQYF.